This T cell receptor beta chain is from a study of blood T cell repertoires in COVID-19. As originally analysed: It was from reference gene primer amplification that nucleated cell counts were estimated. Sequencing was performed with immunoSEQ multiplex PCR; in TCRdb, only in-frame clones are kept and a portion is missing. That table supplies the V and J calls and clone size; D and trimming were determined from the DNA. The table has fewer than 300,000 clones, around 89% seen once. The CDR3 extends over 14 amino acids. Trimming stripped 4 bases from V and 5 bases from J, with 11 bases between. Germline CDR1 reads LNHDA; CDR2 reads SQIVND (reference sequence).

The sequence derives from a man aged 35-49 years who had recovered from COVID-19. Sequenced: PBMCs or T cells enriched from blood (not recorded which). V gene TRBV19 combines with J gene TRBJ1-4; possible D gene TRBD1, 5 bases. The CDR3 loop is CASSNRMTNEKLFF. The CDR3 nucleotides are TGTGCCAGTAGTAACAGGATGACAAATGAAAAACTGTTTTTT.